This T cell receptor beta chain appears in the sequencing data of a study of blood T cell repertoires in COVID-19. Looking at the study overall: The United States, Italy and Spain supplied acute and convalescent COVID-19 samples. PBMCs, B-cell-depleted T cells, or T cells were the source of the cDNA or gDNA that made up the material.

Germline assignment: CDR1 MGHDK and CDR2 SYGVNS. The CDR3 has 15 residues. Trimming took 4 bases from V and 5 from J, leaving 17 bases between them. In the authors' methods: Estimation of nucleated cell counts was performed using reference gene primer amplification. Using immunoSEQ multiplex PCR, the repertoire was profiled, and TCRdb retains in-frame clones only, with some absent. V, J and clone size are those of that table, while D and trimming were read from the DNA. Of about 120,000 clones listed, around 80% are singletons. The TCR was taken from a woman older than 75 with acute or convalescent COVID-19. The rearrangement joins TRBV25-1 to TRBJ2-5, with D possibly TRBD1 on 6 matching bases. The sequencing sample was made of peripheral blood. CDR3 protein: CASSVIGGPAETQYF. The CDR3 nucleotides are TGTGCCAGCAGTGTAATAGGGGGTCCGGCGGAGACCCAGTACTTC.